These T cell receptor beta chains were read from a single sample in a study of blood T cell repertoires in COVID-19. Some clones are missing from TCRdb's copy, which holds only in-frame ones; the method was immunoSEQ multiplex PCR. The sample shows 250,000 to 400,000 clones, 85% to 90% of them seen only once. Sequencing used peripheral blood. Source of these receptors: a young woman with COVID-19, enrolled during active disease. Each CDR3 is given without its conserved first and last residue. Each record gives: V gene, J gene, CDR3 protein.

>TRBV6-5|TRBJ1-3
ASSRLDSGNTIY
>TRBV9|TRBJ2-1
ASSFGRAPYNEQF
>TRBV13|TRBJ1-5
ASSLGGHNQPQH
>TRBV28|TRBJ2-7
ASSSAGSYEQY
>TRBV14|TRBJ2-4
ASSQRTGAKNIQY
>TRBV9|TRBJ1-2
ASSPTPTGPYGYT
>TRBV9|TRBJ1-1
ASSVSPGDTEAF
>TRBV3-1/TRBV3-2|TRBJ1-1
ASARQQNTEAF
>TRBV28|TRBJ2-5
ASSSQTGTGETQY
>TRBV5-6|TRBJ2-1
ASSSGLAGFPGYNEQF
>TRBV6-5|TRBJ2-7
ASTPSQGFYEQY
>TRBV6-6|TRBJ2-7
ASSNPGQGNEQY
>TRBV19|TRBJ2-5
ASSISGLETQY
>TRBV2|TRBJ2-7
ASSAGEEQY
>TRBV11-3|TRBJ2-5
ASSFEGGETQY
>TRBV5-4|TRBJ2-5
ASSPRGLAEGGETQY
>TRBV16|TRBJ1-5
ASSQFRGSNQPQH
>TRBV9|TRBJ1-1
ASSVRGTVNTEAF
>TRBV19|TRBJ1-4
ASHPFGQGFNEKLF
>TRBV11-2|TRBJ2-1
ASSLEGSPNEQF
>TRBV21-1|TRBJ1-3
ASTSTNRGLRGSGNTIY
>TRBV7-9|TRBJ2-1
ASSPKGGTYTDEQF
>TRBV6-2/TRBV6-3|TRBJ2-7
ASSYGGVQGYEQY
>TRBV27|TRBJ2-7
ASSQGITYEQY
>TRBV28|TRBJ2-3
ASSYGLAGGTDTQY
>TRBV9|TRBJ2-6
ASSVYSGANVLT
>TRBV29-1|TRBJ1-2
SVGDSRGYT
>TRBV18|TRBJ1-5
ASSSQTGGIYSNQPQH
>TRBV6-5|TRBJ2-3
ASSPRGTDTQY
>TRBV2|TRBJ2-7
ASLLQGSYEQY
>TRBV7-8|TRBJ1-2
ASSLAVGIGAYGYT
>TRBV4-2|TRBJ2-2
ASSQARTGQGGELF
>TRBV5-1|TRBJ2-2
ASSYDRGGTGELF
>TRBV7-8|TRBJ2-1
ASSPSGRANEQF
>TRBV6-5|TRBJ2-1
ASSLTSGSFNEQF
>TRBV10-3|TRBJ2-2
AISGGLAGVAGELF
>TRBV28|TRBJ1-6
ASSPGFNSPLH
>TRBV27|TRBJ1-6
ASSWDRGNSPLH
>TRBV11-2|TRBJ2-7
ASSLDSGSLEQY
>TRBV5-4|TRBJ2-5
ASSLGTSDQETQY
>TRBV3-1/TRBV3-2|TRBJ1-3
AAGGLAGNTIY
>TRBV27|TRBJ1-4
ASSLDPGATNEKLF
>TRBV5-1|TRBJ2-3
ASSSTSGASTDTQY
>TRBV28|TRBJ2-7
ASSFSLAGSYEQY
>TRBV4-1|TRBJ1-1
ASSQARGTLDTEAF
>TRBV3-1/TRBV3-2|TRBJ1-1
ASSPTGDTEAF
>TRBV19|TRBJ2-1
ASSISGVENEQF
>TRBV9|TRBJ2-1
ASSGTLSTTYNEQF
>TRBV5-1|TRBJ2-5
ASSLSASGKGETQY
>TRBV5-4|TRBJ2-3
ASSSTGTRHTQY
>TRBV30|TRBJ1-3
AWSVSTGNTIY
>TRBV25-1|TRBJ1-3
ASSEGQGGEGTIY
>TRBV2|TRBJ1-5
ASKGGGYSNQPQH
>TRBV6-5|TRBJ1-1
ASSNRDRGAEAF